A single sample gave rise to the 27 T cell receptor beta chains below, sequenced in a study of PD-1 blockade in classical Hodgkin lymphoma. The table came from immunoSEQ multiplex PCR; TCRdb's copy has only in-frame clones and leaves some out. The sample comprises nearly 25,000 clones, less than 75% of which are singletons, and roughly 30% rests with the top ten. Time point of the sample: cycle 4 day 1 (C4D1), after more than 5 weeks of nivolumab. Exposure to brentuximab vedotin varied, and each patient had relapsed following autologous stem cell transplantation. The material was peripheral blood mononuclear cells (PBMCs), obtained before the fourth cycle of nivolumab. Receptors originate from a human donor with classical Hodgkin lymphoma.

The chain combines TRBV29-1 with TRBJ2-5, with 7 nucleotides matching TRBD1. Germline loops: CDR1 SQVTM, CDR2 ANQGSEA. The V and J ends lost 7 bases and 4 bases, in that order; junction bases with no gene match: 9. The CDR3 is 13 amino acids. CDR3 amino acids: CSGRTQGRETQYF. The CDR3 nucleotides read TGCAGCGGGCGGACACAGGGGCGAGAGACCCAGTACTTC.

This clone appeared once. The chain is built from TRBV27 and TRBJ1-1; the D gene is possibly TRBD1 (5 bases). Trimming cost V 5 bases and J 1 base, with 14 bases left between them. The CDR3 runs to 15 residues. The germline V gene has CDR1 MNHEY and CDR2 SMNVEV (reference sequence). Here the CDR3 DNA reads TGTGCCAGCAGTCCCTGGGAGCAGGGGAACACTGAAGCTTTCTTT. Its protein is CASSPWEQGNTEAFF.

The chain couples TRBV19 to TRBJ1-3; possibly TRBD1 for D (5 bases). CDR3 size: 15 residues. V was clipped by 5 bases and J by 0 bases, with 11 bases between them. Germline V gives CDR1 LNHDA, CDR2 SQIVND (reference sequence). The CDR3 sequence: CASSRDGHSGNTIYF. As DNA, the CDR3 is TGTGCCAGTAGTCGGGACGGACACTCTGGAAACACCATATATTTT.

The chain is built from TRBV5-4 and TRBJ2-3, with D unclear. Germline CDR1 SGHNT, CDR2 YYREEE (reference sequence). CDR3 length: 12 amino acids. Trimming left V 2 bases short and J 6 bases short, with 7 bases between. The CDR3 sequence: CASSFNVDTQYF. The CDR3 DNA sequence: TGTGCCAGCAGCTTCAACGTGGATACGCAGTATTTT.

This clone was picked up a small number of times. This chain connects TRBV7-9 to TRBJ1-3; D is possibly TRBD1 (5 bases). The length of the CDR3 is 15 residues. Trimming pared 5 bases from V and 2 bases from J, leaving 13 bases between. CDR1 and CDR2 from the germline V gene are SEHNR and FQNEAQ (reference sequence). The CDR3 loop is CASSVGSGAGNTIYF. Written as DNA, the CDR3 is TGTGCCAGCAGCGTCGGATCGGGGGCTGGAAACACCATATATTTT.

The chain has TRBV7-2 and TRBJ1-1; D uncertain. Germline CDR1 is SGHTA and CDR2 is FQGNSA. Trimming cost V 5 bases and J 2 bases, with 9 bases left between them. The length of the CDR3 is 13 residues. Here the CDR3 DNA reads TGTGCCAGCAGCGAGGGCATCAACACTGAAGCTTTCTTT. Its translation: CASSEGINTEAFF.

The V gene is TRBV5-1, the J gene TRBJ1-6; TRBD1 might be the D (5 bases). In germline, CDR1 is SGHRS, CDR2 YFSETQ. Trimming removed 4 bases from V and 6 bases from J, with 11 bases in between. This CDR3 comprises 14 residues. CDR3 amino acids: CASSQDTVNSPLHF. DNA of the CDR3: TGCGCCAGCAGCCAGGACACGGTTAATTCACCCCTCCACTTT.

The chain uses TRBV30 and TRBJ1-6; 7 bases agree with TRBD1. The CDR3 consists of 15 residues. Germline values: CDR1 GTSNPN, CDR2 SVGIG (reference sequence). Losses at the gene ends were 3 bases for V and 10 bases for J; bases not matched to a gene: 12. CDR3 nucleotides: TGTGCCTGGAGCCCCGGGACAGCGGATGGATCACCCCTCCACTTT. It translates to CAWSPGTADGSPLHF. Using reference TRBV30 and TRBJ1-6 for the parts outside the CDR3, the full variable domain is SQTIHQWPATLVQPVGSPLSLECTVEGTSNPNLYWYRQAAGRGLQLLFYSVGIGQISSEVPQNLSASRPQDRQFILSSKKLLLSDSGFYLCAWSPGTADGSPLHFGNGTRLTVT.

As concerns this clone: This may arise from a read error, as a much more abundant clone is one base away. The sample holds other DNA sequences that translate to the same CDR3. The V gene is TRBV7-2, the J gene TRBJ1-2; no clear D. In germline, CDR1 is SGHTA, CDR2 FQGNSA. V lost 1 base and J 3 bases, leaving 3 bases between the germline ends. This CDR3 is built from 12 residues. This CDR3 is CASSLDDYGYTF. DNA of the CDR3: TGTGCCAGCAGCTTAGATGACTATGGCTACACCTTC.

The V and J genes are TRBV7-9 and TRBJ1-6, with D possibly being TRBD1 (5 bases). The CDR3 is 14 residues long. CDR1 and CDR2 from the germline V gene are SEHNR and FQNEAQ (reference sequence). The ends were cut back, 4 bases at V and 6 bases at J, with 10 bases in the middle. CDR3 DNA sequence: TGTGCCAGCAGCTCTCAGGGAGGTAATTCACCCCTCCACTTT. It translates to CASSSQGGNSPLHF.

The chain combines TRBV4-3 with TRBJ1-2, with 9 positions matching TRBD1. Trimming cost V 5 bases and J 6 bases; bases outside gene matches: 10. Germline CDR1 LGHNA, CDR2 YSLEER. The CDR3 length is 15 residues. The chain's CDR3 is CASSSRGGQGDGYTF. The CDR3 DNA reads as TGCGCCAGCAGCTCGAGAGGGGGACAGGGTGATGGCTACACCTTC.

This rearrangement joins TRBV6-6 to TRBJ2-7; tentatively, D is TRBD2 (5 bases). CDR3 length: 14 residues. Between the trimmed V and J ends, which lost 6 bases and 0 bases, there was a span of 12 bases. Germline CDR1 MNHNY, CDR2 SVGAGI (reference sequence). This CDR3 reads CASSQPGISYEQYF. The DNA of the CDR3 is TGTGCCAGCAGCCAGCCCGGGATCTCCTACGAGCAGTACTTC.

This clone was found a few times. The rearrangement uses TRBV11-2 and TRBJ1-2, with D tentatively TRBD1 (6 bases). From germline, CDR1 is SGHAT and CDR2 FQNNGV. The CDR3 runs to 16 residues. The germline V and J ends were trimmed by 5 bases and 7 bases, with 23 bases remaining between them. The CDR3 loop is CASSLSPGATVVGYTF. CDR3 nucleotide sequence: TGTGCCAGCAGCCTGAGCCCGGGGGCGACTGTGGTTGGCTACACCTTC.

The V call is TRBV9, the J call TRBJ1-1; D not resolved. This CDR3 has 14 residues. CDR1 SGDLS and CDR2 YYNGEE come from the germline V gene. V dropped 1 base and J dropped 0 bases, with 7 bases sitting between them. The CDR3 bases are TGTGCCAGCAGCGTATCAGGTATGAACACTGAAGCTTTCTTT. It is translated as CASSVSGMNTEAFF.

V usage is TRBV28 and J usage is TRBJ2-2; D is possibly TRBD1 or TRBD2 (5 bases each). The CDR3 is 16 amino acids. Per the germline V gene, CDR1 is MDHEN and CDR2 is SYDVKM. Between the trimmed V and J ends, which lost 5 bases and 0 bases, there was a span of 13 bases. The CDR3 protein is CASSLTGTANTGELFF. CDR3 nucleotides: TGTGCCAGCAGTCTCACTGGGACGGCGAACACCGGGGAGCTGTTTTTT.

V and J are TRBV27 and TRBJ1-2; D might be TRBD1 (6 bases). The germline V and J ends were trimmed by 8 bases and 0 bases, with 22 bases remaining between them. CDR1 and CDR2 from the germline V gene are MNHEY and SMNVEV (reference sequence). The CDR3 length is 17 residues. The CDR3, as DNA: TGTGCCAGCCCCACTGAGGGCGCAGACAGGTCTAACTATGGCTACACCTTC. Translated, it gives CASPTEGADRSNYGYTF.

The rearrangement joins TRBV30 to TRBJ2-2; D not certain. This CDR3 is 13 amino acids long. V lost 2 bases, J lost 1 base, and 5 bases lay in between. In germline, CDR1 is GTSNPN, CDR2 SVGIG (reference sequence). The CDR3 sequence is CAWSSQNTGELFF. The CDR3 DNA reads TGTGCCTGGAGTAGCCAGAACACCGGGGAGCTGTTTTTT.

CDR3 DNA: TGTGCCATCAGTGACCCTCGGTACTCTGGAAACACCATATATTTT. It codes for CAISDPRYSGNTIYF. The chain recombines TRBV10-3 with TRBJ1-3; D unresolved. The V and J ends lost 3 bases and 0 bases respectively, with 9 bases between them. The CDR3 loop spans 15 amino acids. Germline CDR1 is ENHRY and CDR2 is SYGVKD.

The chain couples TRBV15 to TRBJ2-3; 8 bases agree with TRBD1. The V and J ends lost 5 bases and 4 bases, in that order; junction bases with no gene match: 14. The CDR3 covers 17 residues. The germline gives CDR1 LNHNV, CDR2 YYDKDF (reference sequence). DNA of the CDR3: TGTGCCACCAGCGTAGCGAACAGGGGGTTTCAGTCAGATACGCAGTATTTT. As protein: CATSVANRGFQSDTQYF.

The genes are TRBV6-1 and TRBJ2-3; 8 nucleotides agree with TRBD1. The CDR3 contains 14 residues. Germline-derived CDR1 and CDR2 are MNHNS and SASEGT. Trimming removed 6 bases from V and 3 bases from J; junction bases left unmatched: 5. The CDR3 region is CASRVQGATDTQYF. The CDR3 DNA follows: TGTGCCAGCAGGGTTCAGGGGGCAACAGATACGCAGTATTTT.

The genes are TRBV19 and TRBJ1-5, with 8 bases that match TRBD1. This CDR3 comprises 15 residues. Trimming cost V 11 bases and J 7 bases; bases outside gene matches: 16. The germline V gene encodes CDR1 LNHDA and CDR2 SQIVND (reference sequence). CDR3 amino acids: CAGGAGGVLVQPQHF. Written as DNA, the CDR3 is TGTGCCGGGGGGGCAGGGGGCGTCCTGGTCCAGCCCCAGCATTTT.

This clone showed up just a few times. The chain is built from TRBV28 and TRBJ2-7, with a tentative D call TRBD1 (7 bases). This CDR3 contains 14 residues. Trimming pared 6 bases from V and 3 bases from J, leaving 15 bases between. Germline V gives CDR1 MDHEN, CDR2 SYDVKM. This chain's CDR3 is CASRSRQGLYEQYF. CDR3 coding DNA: TGTGCCAGCAGATCCCGACAGGGACTCTACGAGCAGTACTTC. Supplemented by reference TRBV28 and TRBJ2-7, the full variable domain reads DVKVTQSSRYLVKRTGEKVFLECVQDMDHENMFWYRQDPGLGLRLIYFSYDVKMKEKGDIPEGYSVSREKKERFSLILESASTNQTSMYLCASRSRQGLYEQYFGPGTRLTVT.

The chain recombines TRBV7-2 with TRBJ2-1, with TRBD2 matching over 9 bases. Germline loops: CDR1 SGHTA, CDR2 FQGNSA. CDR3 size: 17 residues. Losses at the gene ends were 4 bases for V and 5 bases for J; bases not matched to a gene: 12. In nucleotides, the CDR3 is TGTGCCAGCAGCTCTCGTAGGGAGCGGGGGGCAAACAATGAGCAGTTCTTC. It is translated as CASSSRRERGANNEQFF.

CDR3 protein: CASSEETRGVNEQFF. The CDR3 nucleotides read TGTGCCAGCAGTGAAGAGACTAGGGGGGTCAATGAGCAGTTCTTC. The chain is built from TRBV6-4 and TRBJ2-1; D may be TRBD1 or TRBD2 (6 bases each). Germline loops: CDR1 MRHNA, CDR2 SNTAGT. Deletions cut 3 bases from V and 6 bases from J, with 15 bases between. The CDR3 length is 15 residues.

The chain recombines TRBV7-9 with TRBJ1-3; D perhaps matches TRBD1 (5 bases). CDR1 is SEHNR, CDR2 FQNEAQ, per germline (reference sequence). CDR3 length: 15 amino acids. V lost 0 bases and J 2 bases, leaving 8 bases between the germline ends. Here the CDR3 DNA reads TGTGCCAGCAGCTTAGCCCAGGGCGCTGGAAACACCATATATTTT. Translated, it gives CASSLAQGAGNTIYF.

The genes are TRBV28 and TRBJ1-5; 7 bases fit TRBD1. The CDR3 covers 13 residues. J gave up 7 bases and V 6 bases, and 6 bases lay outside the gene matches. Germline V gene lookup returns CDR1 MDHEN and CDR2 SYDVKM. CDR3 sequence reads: CASREGAGQPQHF. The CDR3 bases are TGTGCCAGCAGGGAGGGGGCAGGGCAGCCCCAGCATTTT.

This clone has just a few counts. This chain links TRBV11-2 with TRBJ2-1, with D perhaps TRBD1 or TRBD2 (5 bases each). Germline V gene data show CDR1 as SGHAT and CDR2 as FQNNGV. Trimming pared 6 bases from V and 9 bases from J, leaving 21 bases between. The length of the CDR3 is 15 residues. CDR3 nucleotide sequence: TGTGCCAGCAGTCCCCTGAGGGGAACTGCCCCTGAGCAGTTCTTC. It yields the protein CASSPLRGTAPEQFF.